The 25 T cell receptor beta chains below all came from one sample that was sequenced in a study of blood T cell repertoires in COVID-19. Data came from immunoSEQ multiplex PCR; TCRdb stores just in-frame clones and leaves some out. Of about 130,000 clones in the sample, about 83% were seen once. Sequencing was done on a sample of peripheral blood. The receptors were sampled from a man aged 60 to 69 with acute or convalescent COVID-19.

This rearrangement joins TRBV5-1 to TRBJ2-4, with TRBD2 matching 9 bases. The V gene end was trimmed by 0 bases and the J gene end by 6 bases; junction bases not matched to a gene: 7. Germline V gene data show CDR1 as SGHRS and CDR2 as YFSETQ. There are 16 residues in the CDR3. The CDR3 DNA is TGCGCCAGCAGCTTGGAGGGCGGGAGGGCCGGAAACATTCAGTACTTC. Its protein is CASSLEGGRAGNIQYF.

The chain employs TRBV19 and TRBJ1-2, with D possibly TRBD1 on 5 matching bases. The CDR3 is 16 residues long. Germline-derived CDR1 and CDR2 are LNHDA and SQIVND (reference sequence). The V end was cut by 4 bases, the J end by 0 bases, with 15 bases between. CDR3 DNA sequence: TGTGCCAGTAGTACCCTTCGCCAGGGCGCTAACTATGGCTACACCTTC. Translating it yields CASSTLRQGANYGYTF.

The chain recombines TRBV11-3 with TRBJ2-1; D remains unclear. Trimming shortened V by 5 bases and J by 11 bases, and 13 bases separated the two germline ends. CDR1 SGHNT and CDR2 YENEEA come from the germline V gene. This CDR3 is built from 12 residues. The CDR3 DNA is TGTGCCAGCAGCGCTGCTCTTGGGCAGCAGTTCTTC. It encodes CASSAALGQQFF.

The chain has TRBV11-3 and TRBJ2-2, with 7 bases that match TRBD2. J gave up 4 bases and V 3 bases, and 8 bases lay outside the gene matches. The CDR3 has 16 amino acids. Germline V gene lookup returns CDR1 SGHNT and CDR2 YENEEA. For the CDR3, the DNA is TGTGCCAGCAGCTTCTGGGATTCGGGAGGCACCGGGGAGCTGTTTTTT. Protein: CASSFWDSGGTGELFF.

The V and J genes are TRBV7-6 and TRBJ1-3; D ambiguous. The CDR3 is made up of 14 amino acids. With 5 bases removed from V and 9 bases from J, the gap between germline ends came to 17 bases. Germline V lookup: CDR1 SGHVS, CDR2 FNYEAQ. The CDR3 sequence: CASSERLSGGTIYF. In nucleotides, the CDR3 is TGTGCCAGCAGCGAACGTTTGAGCGGCGGCACCATATATTTT.

V and J are TRBV7-9 and TRBJ1-1, with D possibly TRBD1 on 5 matching bases. The CDR3 consists of 13 residues. V was cut by 1 base and J by 10 bases, with 13 bases left in between. The germline gives CDR1 SEHNR, CDR2 FQNEAQ (reference sequence). This chain's CDR3 is CASSLGGSWRAFF. Written as DNA, the CDR3 is TGTGCCAGCAGCTTAGGGGGCTCCTGGAGAGCTTTCTTT.

This clone was recorded once. V and J are TRBV4-1 and TRBJ1-6, with 9 bases fitting TRBD1. Trimming cost V 3 bases and J 5 bases; bases outside gene matches: 5. CDR3 size: 16 residues. Germline loops: CDR1 MGHRA, CDR2 YSYEKL. CDR3 region: CASSQNRGQDNSPLHF. Written as DNA, the CDR3 is TGCGCCAGCAGCCAGAACAGGGGGCAGGATAATTCACCCCTCCACTTT.

The CDR3 DNA reads as TGTGCCAGCAGGGGGAGGGGAGGAACTGAAGCTTTCTTT. Encoded protein: CASRGRGGTEAFF. This chain uses TRBV27 with TRBJ1-1, with a possible D match to TRBD1 (5 bases). Germline-derived CDR1 and CDR2 are MNHEY and SMNVEV (reference sequence). Trimming stripped 6 bases from V and 5 bases from J, with 13 bases between. The length of the CDR3 is 13 residues.

The chain employs TRBV18 and TRBJ2-3, with a possible D match to TRBD2 (6 bases). V was shortened by 4 bases and J by 3 bases, with 8 bases between the two germline ends. The CDR3 has 13 amino acids. The V gene's germline CDR1 is KGHSH and CDR2 LQKENI. Here the CDR3 reads CASSLGRTDTQYF. For the CDR3, the DNA is TGTGCCAGCTCACTGGGGAGGACAGATACGCAGTATTTT.

This chain uses TRBV28 with TRBJ1-2; a weak D match, TRBD1 (5 bases). This CDR3 has 17 residues. The germline V gene encodes CDR1 MDHEN and CDR2 SYDVKM. V was trimmed by 5 bases and J by 8 bases, leaving 27 bases between them. The CDR3 nucleotides are TGTGCCAGCAGTGTAATAGGGGTTCTCGACAGTTTAGAAGGCTACACCTTC. Translation: CASSVIGVLDSLEGYTF.

This chain connects TRBV24-1 to TRBJ2-7; 8 nucleotides match TRBD1. This CDR3 has 15 residues. Germline loops: CDR1 KGHDR, CDR2 SFDVKD. V trimming: 4 bases; J trimming: 5 bases; junction bases outside the gene matches: 9. The CDR3: CATSDATGVFHEQYF. The CDR3 region has the DNA TGTGCCACCAGTGACGCGACAGGGGTTTTCCACGAGCAGTACTTC.

The DNA for the CDR3 is TGCGCCAGCAGCTCCCCCGCTCGAGTCGATGAGCAGTTCTTC. Its protein is CASSSPARVDEQFF. The genes are TRBV4-1 and TRBJ2-1; no clear D gene. V lost 5 bases, J lost 8 bases, and 16 bases lay in between. The CDR3 runs to 14 residues. Germline CDR1 is MGHRA and CDR2 is YSYEKL.

The chain is built from TRBV30 and TRBJ1-4; D possibly corresponds to TRBD1 (5 bases). V was trimmed by 4 bases and J by 5 bases, leaving 17 bases between them. From germline, CDR1 is GTSNPN and CDR2 SVGIG (reference sequence). The CDR3 length is 15 residues. The CDR3 region has the DNA TGTGCCTGGAAGACCGCGGGACGTAAGAATGAAAAACTGTTTTTT. The encoded protein is CAWKTAGRKNEKLFF.

This chain links TRBV30 with TRBJ1-6; D perhaps matches TRBD1 (5 bases). The CDR3 loop spans 12 amino acids. V lost 4 bases, J lost 5 bases, and 6 bases lay in between. The V gene's germline CDR1 is GTSNPN and CDR2 SVGIG (reference sequence). The DNA of the CDR3 is TGTGCCTGGATACAGGATAATTCACCCCTCCACTTT. Its protein is CAWIQDNSPLHF.

The CDR3 DNA follows: TGTGCCAGCAGCTTAGTGGGACTAGCGGGATTTAACGACGAGCAGTACTTC. This sequence encodes CASSLVGLAGFNDEQYF. The rearrangement uses TRBV7-9 and TRBJ2-7; 13 bases are shared with TRBD2. This CDR3 is built from 17 residues. Per germline, CDR1 SEHNR and CDR2 FQNEAQ (reference sequence). Trimming cost V 1 base and J 5 bases; bases outside gene matches: 8.

V is TRBV30 and J is TRBJ2-1, with D uncertain. Trimming removed 5 bases from V and 2 bases from J, with 7 bases in between. This CDR3 comprises 12 residues. CDR1 GTSNPN and CDR2 SVGIG come from the germline V gene (reference sequence). CDR3 DNA sequence: TGTGCCTGGGCCCAAACCTACAATGAGCAGTTCTTC. It codes for CAWAQTYNEQFF.

The chain couples TRBV6-5 to TRBJ1-1; TRBD1 matches 10 bases. This CDR3 has 15 residues. Trimming took 0 bases from V and 9 from J; bases not matched to a gene: 7. Germline-derived CDR1 and CDR2 are MNHEY and SVGAGI. CDR3 sequence reads: CASSYSSVTGGKAFF. The CDR3 DNA follows: TGTGCCAGCAGTTACTCAAGTGTGACAGGGGGCAAAGCTTTCTTT.

This chain links TRBV3-1 (or the pseudogene TRBV3-2) with TRBJ2-5, with TRBD1 matching over 10 bases. Trimming removed 4 bases from V and 5 bases from J; junction bases left unmatched: 7. This CDR3 comprises 15 residues. Germline V gives CDR1 LGHDT, CDR2 YNNKEL (reference sequence). CDR3 protein: CASSLRQGAGETQYF. In DNA, the CDR3 is TGTGCCAGCAGCCTCCGACAGGGGGCAGGGGAGACCCAGTACTTC.

The chain is built from TRBV10-3 and TRBJ1-1; 9 bases are a match to TRBD1. Germline V lookup: CDR1 ENHRY, CDR2 SYGVKD. The CDR3 covers 14 residues. The V gene end was trimmed by 0 bases and the J gene end by 10 bases; junction bases not matched to a gene: 6. DNA for the CDR3: TGTGCCATCAGTGAGTCGTGGACAGGGGCGGCAGCTTTCTTT. Protein product: CAISESWTGAAAFF.

The chain links TRBV7-6 to TRBJ2-2; 8 nucleotides agree with TRBD2. With 5 bases clipped from V and 2 bases from J, the junction kept 13 bases outside the gene matches. Germline CDR1 SGHVS, CDR2 FNYEAQ. The CDR3 is 18 amino acids. CDR3 nucleotides: TGTGCCAGCAGCCTTTATGGGCGGGGGGATTTTAACACCGGGGAGCTGTTTTTT. Translation gives CASSLYGRGDFNTGELFF.

The chain is built from TRBV10-3 and TRBJ2-7, with D perhaps matching TRBD2 (5 bases). Germline V lookup: CDR1 ENHRY, CDR2 SYGVKD. The CDR3 consists of 14 residues. With 3 bases removed from V and 0 bases from J, the gap between germline ends came to 9 bases. CDR3 sequence reads: CAISDIRGSYEQYF. The CDR3 DNA follows: TGTGCCATCAGTGACATCCGGGGCTCCTACGAGCAGTACTTC.

This clone was observed a few times. The rearrangement links TRBV4-1 to TRBJ1-5; no clear D. Germline V CDR1 and CDR2: MGHRA, YSYEKL. The CDR3 consists of 14 residues. V was pared by 0 bases and J by 5 bases, with 8 bases between. CDR3 sequence: CASSQESGDQPQHF. The CDR3 DNA sequence: TGCGCCAGCAGCCAAGAAAGCGGAGATCAGCCCCAGCATTTT.

V gene TRBV6-6 combines with J gene TRBJ1-2; 11 bases line up with TRBD1. V was clipped by 5 bases and J by 1 base; unmatched bases: 3. The CDR3 spans 15 residues. The germline CDR1 and CDR2 sequences are MNHNY and SVGAGI (reference sequence). This CDR3 reads CASSPGQGVNYGYTF. For the CDR3, the DNA is TGTGCCAGCAGTCCGGGACAGGGGGTTAACTATGGCTACACCTTC.

This clone occurred a few times. The J gene is TRBJ1-5, the V gene TRBV5-1, with D perhaps matching TRBD1 (5 bases). The germline V gene encodes CDR1 SGHRS and CDR2 YFSETQ. Deletions cut 2 bases from V and 11 bases from J, with 20 bases between. The CDR3 contains 15 residues. For the CDR3, the DNA is TGCGCCAGCAGCTTTAGGCCTGGGCCCAGGGTGGCCCAGCATTTT. It yields the protein CASSFRPGPRVAQHF.

The chain joins TRBV7-3 to TRBJ2-2, with 9 bases identical to TRBD2. This CDR3 is built from 14 residues. The germline CDR1 and CDR2 sequences are SGHTA and FQGTGA. V dropped 6 bases and J dropped 3; count of bases not matched to a gene: 2. CDR3 nucleotide sequence: TGTGCCAGCAGTCGGACTAGCGACACCGGGGAGCTGTTTTTT. Translated: CASSRTSDTGELFF.